This TCR beta chain was captured by sequencing in a study of cytomegalovirus exposure and HLA in healthy donors. It was with 60 Vbeta and 13 Jbeta primers that the PCR ran. Clones were read by immunoSEQ multiplex PCR, and TCRdb kept only the in-frame ones, dropping some. The sample yields roughly 300,000 clones, roughly 88% seen once. Overall study findings and caveats: Indistinguishable V segments, including TRBV6-2 and TRBV6-3, were excluded. Diagnosis of cytomegalovirus status made by the classifier reportedly showed high specificity and sensitivity.

Per germline, CDR1 SNHLY and CDR2 FYNNEI. V was cut by 8 bases and J by 5 bases, with 12 bases left in between. This CDR3 region has 12 residues. In regard to this clone: Its antigen is undetermined.

The sequencing sample was made of PBMCs. This clonotype originated in a middle-aged man in good health and CMV-seropositive. V gene TRBV2 combines with J gene TRBJ2-5; weak D call: TRBD1 (6 bases). CDR3 in DNA: TGTGCCAGCGGGGCAGGGGTGGAGACCCAGTACTTC. Residues: CASGAGVETQYF.